The subject of this entry is one TCR beta chain. Its antigen is still unknown. These data are taken from a study of beta chain features in type 1 diabetes. Study outcomes and limitations: For Type 1 diabetes patients, all four CD4+ subsets carried TCRB CDR3s that were moderately but significantly shorter.

The CDR3 sequence is 12 residues long. V gave up 8 bases and J gave up 7 bases, with 14 bases separating them. Per germline, CDR1 MDHEN and CDR2 SYDVKM. All of the isolated RNA was reverse transcribed, so expressed TCRB transcripts were sequenced. Here immunoSEQ multiplex PCR was the method, and the copy in TCRdb shows in-frame clones only, minus some. The table shows 600,000 to 700,000 clones, with over 10% occurring only once. Central memory, naive, regulatory and stem cell-like memory CD4+ cells were sorted by CD45RO/CCR7/CD25/CD127/CD95/CD27. Material: naive CD4+ T cells from blood. This chain joins TRBV28 and TRBJ1-2; D is perhaps TRBD1 (6 bases). This TCR was recovered from a man younger than 40 with type 1 diabetes. This chain's CDR3 is CASGTGSAGYTF. CDR3 coding DNA: TGTGCCAGCGGCACAGGGTCGGCTGGCTACACCTTC.